The clone carrying this T cell receptor (beta chain) was recorded at least ten times. The antigen remains unidentified. V gave up 4 bases and J gave up 2 bases; unmatched junction bases: 2. The CDR3 spans 14 residues. Germline V CDR1 and CDR2: SEHNR, FQNEAQ (reference sequence). The sample originates from a study of glioma-infiltrating T cells. Regarding the study as a whole: CDR3 overlap between tissue and blood was very small. Tissue-blood divergence was below expectation in non-neoplastic patients, above in gliomas.

Amplification of TCR alpha and beta CDR3 regions from RNA used iRepertoire nested multiplex PCR. One-step reverse transcription and amplification started from roughly 100-400 ng of tissue mRNA or PBMC total RNA. TCRdb analysed the multiplex PCR reads with MiXCR anew, one entry per CDR3 protein. Here the sample spans approximately 120,000 distinct CDR3 sequences, approximately 23% being singletons. The V and J genes are TRBV7-9 and TRBJ2-5; 9 bases are shared with TRBD1. This TCR derives from a human donor with low-grade glioma or glioblastoma, undergoing nonglioma brain surgery, or in good health (not recorded which). The specimen was glioma tissue, nonneoplastic brain tissue, or PBMCs (not recorded which). The chain's CDR3 is CASSWDRAQETQYF. The DNA for the CDR3 is TGTGCCAGCAGCTGGGACAGGGCACAAGAGACCCAGTACTTC.